These T cell receptor beta chains were read from a single sample in a study of cytomegalovirus exposure and HLA in healthy donors. Profiling relied on immunoSEQ multiplex PCR, and the TCRdb table lists in-frame clones only, not all of them. The sample lists 130,000 or so clones, roughly 82% occurring once. Material: PBMCs. All receptors come from a woman aged 18-30 years in good health and CMV-seropositive. Each CDR3 is given with its conserved first and last residue. A D gene is named only where the DNA matches it firmly. Clone size is shown for a subset of rows, as once, few, many or a class of expanded clone.

V gene: TRBV6-5; D gene: .; J gene: TRBJ1-5; CDR3 length: 13; clone size: few; CDR3 DNA: TGTGCCAGCAGAGCCGGGGGCAATCAGCCCCAGCATTTT; CDR3 protein: CASRAGGNQPQHF
V gene: TRBV6-5; D gene: .; J gene: TRBJ2-1; CDR3 length: 14; clone size: .; CDR3 DNA: TGTGCCAGCAGTTACTCGGGACTTCCCAATGAGCAGTTCTTC; CDR3 protein: CASSYSGLPNEQFF
V gene: TRBV4-1; D gene: TRBD2; J gene: TRBJ2-1; CDR3 length: 17; clone size: .; CDR3 DNA: TGCGCCAGCAGCCAAGATACGGCTAGCGGATCCTACAATGAGCAGTTCTTC; CDR3 protein: CASSQDTASGSYNEQFF
V gene: TRBV7-2; D gene: .; J gene: TRBJ2-7; CDR3 length: 15; clone size: .; CDR3 DNA: TGTGCCAGCAGTCTTTGGTCAGGGCCTTCCTACGAGCAGTACTTC; CDR3 protein: CASSLWSGPSYEQYF
V gene: TRBV5-6; D gene: TRBD1; J gene: TRBJ1-1; CDR3 length: 14; clone size: .; CDR3 DNA: TGTGCCAGCAGCTGGGGACAGGGGAACACTGAAGCTTTCTTT; CDR3 protein: CASSWGQGNTEAFF
V gene: TRBV5-4; D gene: .; J gene: TRBJ1-3; CDR3 length: 14; clone size: .; CDR3 DNA: TGTGCCAGCAGCCGGAGTGGCTCTGGAAACACCATATATTTT; CDR3 protein: CASSRSGSGNTIYF
V gene: TRBV30; D gene: TRBD2; J gene: TRBJ2-5; CDR3 length: 13; clone size: few; CDR3 DNA: TGTGCCTGGAGCTTGACTAGCGAGGAGACCCAGTACTTC; CDR3 protein: CAWSLTSEETQYF
V gene: TRBV12-5; D gene: TRBD2; J gene: TRBJ2-1; CDR3 length: 16; clone size: .; CDR3 DNA: TGTGCTAGTGGCGCACCCACTAGCGGGGGATACAATGAGCAGTTCTTC; CDR3 protein: CASGAPTSGGYNEQFF
V gene: TRBV5-6; D gene: .; J gene: TRBJ1-2; CDR3 length: 14; clone size: .; CDR3 DNA: TGTGCCAGCAGCAGGAGACGCGGGTCTTATGGCTACACCTTC; CDR3 protein: CASSRRRGSYGYTF
V gene: TRBV6-5; D gene: .; J gene: TRBJ2-7; CDR3 length: 16; clone size: .; CDR3 DNA: TGTGCCAGCAGTTACTCCCTCCTTGGGGGGTCCTACGAGCAGTACTTC; CDR3 protein: CASSYSLLGGSYEQYF
V gene: TRBV10-2; D gene: TRBD1; J gene: TRBJ2-7; CDR3 length: 12; clone size: .; CDR3 DNA: TGCGCCAGCAGTGGAGGGGGCAATGAGCAGTACTTC; CDR3 protein: CASSGGGNEQYF